The rows below give T cell receptor beta chains drawn from one sample of a study of blood T cell repertoires in COVID-19. Here immunoSEQ multiplex PCR was the method, and the copy in TCRdb shows in-frame clones only, minus some. The table shows nearly 65,000 clones, with about 86% occurring only once. Sequencing was performed on peripheral blood. These TCRs come from a human donor in a cohort sampled during active COVID-19. Both conserved end residues are part of each CDR3.

v_call	j_call	cdr3_aa
TRBV28	TRBJ2-7	CASSLGVGAYEQYF
TRBV14	TRBJ2-7	CASGETSYEQYF
TRBV19	TRBJ2-1	CASLDRGENSHEQFF
TRBV6-5	TRBJ1-5	CASSYAGRGDQPQHF
TRBV18	TRBJ1-2	CASSPNTIFTYGYTF
TRBV7-6	TRBJ2-5	CASSALGAGQETQYF
TRBV14	TRBJ1-1	CASSQMGALGTEAFF
TRBV6-6	TRBJ2-3	CASRDTGAPPTDTQYF
TRBV6-5	TRBJ1-1	CASSSGTATEAFF
TRBV19	TRBJ2-7	CASSIGSGTAYEQYF
TRBV29-1	TRBJ1-1	CSVDPSSGGFTEAFF
TRBV6-6	TRBJ1-2	CASSTGGGPYGYTF
TRBV12-3/TRBV12-4	TRBJ1-3	CASSFSGNTIYF
TRBV9	TRBJ2-1	CASSRTSSYNEQFF
TRBV6-2/TRBV6-3	TRBJ1-1	CASTPGGEAFF
TRBV6-1	TRBJ2-7	CASSETRVWSYEQYF
TRBV19	TRBJ1-5	CASTGQGNQPQHF
TRBV21-1	TRBJ1-2	CASSKEGKGGYTF
TRBV30	TRBJ2-5	CAWSARLAGAVQETQYF
TRBV3-1/TRBV3-2	TRBJ2-6	CASSQPGTGSSGANVLTF
TRBV2	TRBJ2-7	CASIQGSAYEQYF
TRBV9	TRBJ2-1	CASSESPAYNEQFF
TRBV6-6	TRBJ2-1	CASSYAVRPGGDEQFF
TRBV2	TRBJ1-2	CASRHPDNNYGYTF
TRBV3-1/TRBV3-2	TRBJ2-1	CASSQIPGGRSYNEQFF
TRBV7-8	TRBJ1-1	CASSLEQGSMNTEAFF
TRBV28	TRBJ2-7	CASRGVDRGPEQYF